This TCR beta chain was captured by sequencing in a study of cytomegalovirus exposure and HLA in healthy donors. Study-wide context: According to later analysis, the same platform produced the 110 or so validation and around 730 first-cohort repertoires. Study-level points and caveats: There were around 160 TCR beta chains listed as cytomegalovirus-associated. Many donors shared some public TCRs, even though most TCR sequences were rare. In vitro checks showed that a few CMV-associated chains really do target CMV antigens.

A note on this clone: The antigen remains undetermined.

The CDR3 totals 19 residues. Germline V lookup: CDR1 LNHDA, CDR2 SQIVND (reference sequence). J lost 3 bases, V lost 1 base, and 13 bases had no gene match. Some clones are missing from TCRdb's copy, which holds only in-frame ones; the method was immunoSEQ multiplex PCR. In the table there are tens of thousands of clones, about nine tenths of which are singletons. The chain uses TRBV19 and TRBJ2-1, with 9 bases aligning to TRBD2. The TCR was taken from a man aged 18 to 29 in good health and CMV-seronegative. Sequenced sample: PBMCs. The CDR3 loop is CASSIAGGAGGRFYNEQFF. The CDR3 DNA follows: TGTGCCAGTAGTATAGCAGGTGGAGCGGGAGGCCGATTCTACAATGAGCAGTTCTTC.